The 28 T cell receptor beta chains below all came from one sample that was sequenced in a study of OX40 agonist ivuxolimab in advanced cancers. Assay: immunoSEQ multiplex PCR; the TCRdb copy retains only in-frame clones and omits some. The table has around 77,000 clones, over 80% seen once. The specimen comprised CD4+ or CD8+ T cells sorted from blood, sampled in a trial of the OX40 agonist ivuxolimab. The source of these receptors is an adult with an advanced solid tumor such as melanoma, head and neck, liver or kidney cancer.

The rearrangement joins TRBV28 to TRBJ1-4; D not resolved. This CDR3 spans 13 amino acids. CDR1 is MDHEN and CDR2 is SYDVKM in the germline V gene. V shed 10 bases and J shed 3 bases, with 12 bases lying between them. Written as DNA, the CDR3 is TGTGCCATCAAGGCCCGATCTAATGAAAAACTGTTTTTT. Residues: CAIKARSNEKLFF.

The gene calls are TRBV7-9 and TRBJ1-3; D call uncertain. The CDR3 length is 17 residues. Per germline, CDR1 SEHNR and CDR2 FQNEAQ (reference sequence). V dropped 1 base and J dropped 4 bases, with 17 bases sitting between them. The CDR3 loop reads CASSLENRGEPGNTIYF. The CDR3 DNA reads as TGTGCCAGCAGCTTAGAGAACCGCGGGGAGCCCGGAAACACCATATATTTT.

This chain joins TRBV9 and TRBJ1-3; D perhaps matches TRBD1 (6 bases). The CDR3 has 16 amino acids. V lost 3 bases to trimming and J lost 3 bases, with 16 bases between them. CDR1 and CDR2 (germline): SGDLS, YYNGEE. The CDR3 bases are TGTGCCAGCAGCGAACTCCTAGGGGGTTTTGGAAACACCATATATTTT. It specifies CASSELLGGFGNTIYF.

This clone was detected once. The chain recombines TRBV29-1 with TRBJ2-7; 9 nucleotides align to TRBD1. CDR1 and CDR2 (germline): SQVTM, ANQGSEA. The trim removed 3 bases at V and 5 bases at J, leaving 8 bases unmatched. The CDR3 is made up of 14 amino acids. The CDR3 sequence is CSVDGGTGSHEQYF. As DNA, the CDR3 is TGCAGCGTTGATGGAGGGACAGGGTCCCACGAGCAGTACTTC.

The rearrangement joins TRBV13 to TRBJ2-3; TRBD2 aligns across 7 bases. CDR3 length: 15 residues. Germline lookup yields CDR1 PRHDT and CDR2 FYEKMQ (reference sequence). After removal of 1 base from V and 1 base from J, the junction contained 2 bases not matched to a gene. The CDR3 reads CASSLDRGGTDTQYF. The CDR3 DNA reads TGTGCCAGCAGCTTAGATCGGGGGGGCACAGATACGCAGTATTTT. The full variable domain, its missing parts supplied by reference TRBV13 and TRBJ2-3, is AAGVIQSPRHLIKEKRETATLKCYPIPRHDTVYWYQQGPGQDPQFLISFYEKMQSDKGSIPDRFSAQQFSDYHSELNMSSLELGDSALYFCASSLDRGGTDTQYFGPGTRLTVL.

The chain links TRBV27 to TRBJ2-7; possibly TRBD1 for D (5 bases). CDR1 and CDR2 (germline): MNHEY, SMNVEV (reference sequence). Between the trimmed V and J ends, which lost 2 bases and 3 bases, there was a span of 11 bases. CDR3 length equals 14 residues. CDR3 residues: CASSLADSRYEQYF. CDR3 nucleotides: TGTGCCAGCAGTTTAGCCGACAGCCGCTACGAGCAGTACTTC.

The chain uses TRBV7-2 and TRBJ1-2, with a weak D call TRBD1 (5 bases). Germline CDR1 SGHTA, CDR2 FQGNSA. V was trimmed by 5 bases and J by 1 base, leaving 11 bases between them. The CDR3 loop spans 14 amino acids. CDR3 loop: CASSPRGDNYGYTF. CDR3 DNA: TGTGCCAGCAGCCCCCGGGGGGATAACTATGGCTACACCTTC.

A word on this clone: Sequence at one end of the junction differs from germline and may be a read error. The V gene is TRBV7-7, the J gene TRBJ2-5; D is unclear. Germline V gives CDR1 SSHAT, CDR2 FNYEAQ (reference sequence). This CDR3 is built from 15 residues. CDR3 sequence: CASSLGSAHQETQYF. The CDR3 DNA sequence: TGTGCTAGCAGCTTAGGGTCGGCACACCAAGAGACCCAGTACTTC.

J is TRBJ2-7 and V is TRBV28, with D possibly being TRBD2 (7 bases). The CDR3 runs to 14 residues. Trimming removed 6 bases at V and 3 bases at J, with 15 bases between. CDR1 and CDR2 from the germline V gene are MDHEN and SYDVKM. The CDR3 nucleotides read TGTGCCAGCAGAGATAGGGGGGGCTTCTACGAGCAGTACTTC. As protein: CASRDRGGFYEQYF.

The chain uses TRBV28 and TRBJ2-5; tentative D call: TRBD2 (6 bases). The end of the DNA aligns better with TRBJ2-7, so the J call may be wrong. This CDR3 contains 16 residues. Germline values: CDR1 MDHEN, CDR2 SYDVKM. CDR3 nucleotide sequence: TGTGCCAGCAGTTCACCCCCTCGGACTACCCTCTACGAGCAGTACTTC. Translating it yields CASSSPPRTTLYEQYF.

The CDR3 DNA follows: TGTGCCAGCAGTGACTTGGGGGGTTCCACAGATACGCAGTATTTT. Translated, it gives CASSDLGGSTDTQYF. The chain uses TRBV6-4 and TRBJ2-3, with D tentatively TRBD2 (6 bases). The CDR3 runs to 15 residues. Trimming pared 1 base from V and 2 bases from J, leaving 10 bases between. CDR1 MRHNA and CDR2 SNTAGT come from the germline V gene.

CDR3 residues: CATSSPGQGPDTQYF. The DNA of the CDR3 is TGTGCCACCAGCAGTCCTGGTCAGGGCCCAGATACGCAGTATTTT. The chain has TRBV15 and TRBJ2-3, with D possibly matching TRBD1 (5 bases). This CDR3 is 15 amino acids long. From germline, CDR1 is LNHNV and CDR2 YYDKDF (reference sequence). V lost 3 bases and J 4 bases, leaving 14 bases between the germline ends.

Here the CDR3 DNA reads TGTGCCAGTAGTACCGGACAGGGTTGGAACACTGAAGCTTTCTTT. Amino acid sequence: CASSTGQGWNTEAFF. The J gene is TRBJ1-1, the V gene TRBV19; 8 nucleotides line up with TRBD1. V dropped 4 bases and J dropped 1; count of bases not matched to a gene: 5. The CDR3 spans 15 residues. CDR1 and CDR2 (germline): LNHDA, SQIVND (reference sequence).

This chain uses TRBV11-2 with TRBJ1-5; D is unclear. Trimming took off 2 bases at V and 0 bases at J, with 8 bases between the two ends. This CDR3 contains 15 residues. Germline CDR1 and CDR2: SGHAT and FQNNGV. The CDR3: CASSLTAHSNQPQHF. The CDR3 coding sequence is TGTGCCAGCAGCTTAACCGCACATAGCAATCAGCCCCAGCATTTT.

The V gene is TRBV9, the J gene TRBJ1-2; D might be TRBD1 (6 bases). The CDR3 is 15 residues long. Trimming pared 3 bases from V and 6 bases from J, leaving 18 bases between. Germline CDR1 SGDLS, CDR2 YYNGEE. The CDR3 region has the DNA TGTGCCAGCAGCGCCACGACAGGACGAAGGGATGGCTACACCTTC. Its translation is CASSATTGRRDGYTF.

This chain joins TRBV27 and TRBJ2-1; 8 bases match TRBD2. The V segment lost 5 bases and the J segment 4 bases; nucleotides outside the gene matches: 7. The CDR3 contains 15 residues. CDR1 MNHEY and CDR2 SMNVEV come from the germline V gene (reference sequence). CDR3 protein: CASSLSGTHYNEQFF. The CDR3 DNA sequence: TGTGCCAGCAGTCTTAGCGGGACGCATTACAATGAGCAGTTCTTC.

This clone was seen once. This rearrangement joins TRBV9 to TRBJ1-1, with 9 bases aligning to TRBD1. The length of the CDR3 is 15 residues. Germline V gene lookup returns CDR1 SGDLS and CDR2 YYNGEE. V dropped 4 bases and J dropped 5; count of bases not matched to a gene: 9. The CDR3 spells CASSPRDRVLTEAFF. Written as DNA, the CDR3 is TGTGCCAGCAGCCCCCGGGACAGGGTCTTGACTGAAGCTTTCTTT.

This rearrangement joins TRBV28 to TRBJ2-7; tentatively, D is TRBD1 or TRBD2 (6 bases each). Germline assignment: CDR1 MDHEN and CDR2 SYDVKM. V was trimmed by 3 bases and J by 4 bases, leaving 19 bases between them. The CDR3 is 16 amino acids. CDR3 loop: CASSFSGGGQGYEQYF. CDR3 nucleotides: TGTGCCAGCAGTTTCAGCGGTGGGGGGCAGGGGTACGAGCAGTACTTC.

The chain combines TRBV9 with TRBJ1-4; 7 nucleotides match TRBD1. Trimming cost V 0 bases and J 3 bases; bases outside gene matches: 5. Germline loops: CDR1 SGDLS, CDR2 YYNGEE. The CDR3 is 16 amino acids. The CDR3 coding sequence is TGTGCCAGCAGCGTAGAAGGGGGCAGAGCTAATGAAAAACTGTTTTTT. It codes for CASSVEGGRANEKLFF.

The chain combines TRBV11-2 with TRBJ2-5, with D possibly matching TRBD1 (6 bases). CDR1 and CDR2 (germline): SGHAT, FQNNGV. V was trimmed by 5 bases and J by 1 base, leaving 14 bases between them. The CDR3 extends over 15 amino acids. The CDR3 DNA follows: TGTGCCAGCAGCACTAATCACAGGGCCCAAGAGACCCAGTACTTC. Protein: CASSTNHRAQETQYF.

The chain uses TRBV5-5 and TRBJ2-1; D remains unclear. Per germline, CDR1 SGHKS and CDR2 YYEKEE (reference sequence). V lost 2 bases and J 9 bases, leaving 9 bases between the germline ends. The CDR3 has 12 amino acids. The chain's CDR3 is CASSFGGPEQFF. The CDR3 DNA reads TGTGCCAGCAGCTTCGGCGGACCTGAGCAGTTCTTC.

This clone was observed once. V and J are TRBV4-1 and TRBJ1-5; TRBD1 matches 7 bases. In germline, CDR1 is MGHRA, CDR2 YSYEKL. The V segment lost 3 bases and the J segment 4 bases; nucleotides outside the gene matches: 9. CDR3 length: 16 amino acids. This CDR3 reads CASSQDPGQPNQPQHF. The CDR3 region has the DNA TGCGCCAGCAGCCAGGACCCGGGACAGCCGAATCAGCCCCAGCATTTT.

The chain combines TRBV28 with TRBJ2-3; 7 bases map to TRBD2. The length of the CDR3 is 14 residues. Germline CDR1 and CDR2: MDHEN and SYDVKM. V lost 2 bases, J lost 3 bases, and 2 bases stayed unmatched. CDR3 in amino acids: CASSLGGSTDTQYF. DNA for the CDR3: TGTGCCAGCAGTTTAGGCGGGAGTACAGATACGCAGTATTTT.

The chain uses TRBV4-1 and TRBJ2-5; TRBD2 might be the D (5 bases). This CDR3 is 18 amino acids long. V was clipped by 1 base and J by 1 base, with 19 bases between them. Germline-derived CDR1 and CDR2 are MGHRA and YSYEKL. For the CDR3, the DNA is TGCGCCAGCAGCCAAGTTAGTATGAGGCAGGACTTCCAAGAGACCCAGTACTTC. Translating gives CASSQVSMRQDFQETQYF.

The chain employs TRBV2 and TRBJ1-4; D call uncertain. CDR1 and CDR2 (germline): SNHLY, FYNNEI. This CDR3 is built from 15 residues. Trimming took 2 bases from V and 4 from J, leaving 11 bases between them. The DNA for the CDR3 is TGTGCCAGCAGTGAACAGACCGCAATTAATGAAAAACTGTTTTTT. It is translated as CASSEQTAINEKLFF. Looking up the rest from reference TRBV2 and TRBJ1-4 gives the full variable domain: EPEVTQTPSHQVTQMGQEVILRCVPISNHLYFYWYRQILGQKVEFLVSFYNNEISEKSEIFDDQFSVERPDGSNFTLKIRSTKLEDSAMYFCASSEQTAINEKLFFGSGTQLSVL.

The rearrangement uses TRBV7-9 and TRBJ2-7, with 7 bases aligning to TRBD2. Germline-derived CDR1 and CDR2 are SEHNR and FQNEAQ (reference sequence). With 5 bases clipped from V and 3 bases from J, the junction kept 13 bases outside the gene matches. The CDR3 spans 16 residues. The CDR3, as DNA: TGTGCCAGCAGCCATACGATCGGGGAGGGGATCTACGAGCAGTACTTC. Amino acids: CASSHTIGEGIYEQYF.

This clone was recorded once. V gene TRBV27 combines with J gene TRBJ1-5; D is perhaps TRBD1 (6 bases). V lost 6 bases to trimming and J lost 6 bases, with 15 bases between them. The CDR3 has 14 residues. The germline gives CDR1 MNHEY, CDR2 SMNVEV (reference sequence). This CDR3 reads CASSPIGGGQPQHF. The CDR3 DNA reads TGTGCCAGCAGCCCCATCGGGGGCGGTCAGCCCCAGCATTTT.

The rearrangement joins TRBV27 to TRBJ1-5; D unclear. This CDR3 spans 17 amino acids. Germline V gene data show CDR1 as MNHEY and CDR2 as SMNVEV (reference sequence). V was clipped by 1 base and J by 5 bases, with 18 bases between them. The CDR3 protein is CASSLFGPEEGHQPQHF. CDR3 DNA: TGTGCCAGCAGTTTATTTGGACCGGAAGAAGGGCATCAGCCCCAGCATTTT.